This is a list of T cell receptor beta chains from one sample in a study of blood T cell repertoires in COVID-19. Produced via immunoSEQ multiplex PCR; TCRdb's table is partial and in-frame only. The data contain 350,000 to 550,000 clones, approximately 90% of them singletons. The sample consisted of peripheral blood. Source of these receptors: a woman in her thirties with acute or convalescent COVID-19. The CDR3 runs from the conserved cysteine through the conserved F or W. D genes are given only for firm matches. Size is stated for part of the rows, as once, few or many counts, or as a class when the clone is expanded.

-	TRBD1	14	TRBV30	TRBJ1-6	CAWSPGTDNSPLHF	TGTGCCTGGAGTCCAGGGACAGATAATTCACCCCTCCACTTT
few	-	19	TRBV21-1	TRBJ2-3	CASSKGKRGSGATWNTQYF	TGTGCCAGCAGCAAAGGAAAGAGGGGTAGCGGGGCCACATGGAATACGCAGTATTTT
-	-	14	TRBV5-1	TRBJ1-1	CASSLYVKPTEAFF	TGCGCCAGCAGCTTGTACGTTAAGCCAACTGAAGCTTTCTTT
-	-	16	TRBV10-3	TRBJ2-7	CAISESEGMTPYEQYF	TGTGCCATCAGTGAGTCCGAGGGAATGACCCCATACGAGCAGTACTTC
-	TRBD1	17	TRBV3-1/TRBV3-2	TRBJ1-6	CASSLRWIDRGNSPLHF	TGTGCCAGCAGCCTTCGCTGGATCGACAGGGGGAATTCACCCCTCCACTTT
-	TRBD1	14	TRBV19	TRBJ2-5	CASRLTGGRETQYF	TGTGCCAGTAGATTGACAGGGGGAAGGGAGACCCAGTACTTC
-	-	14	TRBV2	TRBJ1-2	CASSGTDRKYGYTF	TGTGCCAGCAGTGGTACGGACAGAAAGTATGGCTACACCTTC
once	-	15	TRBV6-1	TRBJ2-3	CASSEAGGLTDTQYF	TGTGCCAGCAGTGAAGCCGGGGGGCTGACAGATACGCAGTATTTT
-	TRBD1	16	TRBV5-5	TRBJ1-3	CASSFAGGSSGNTIYF	TGTGCCAGCAGCTTTGCAGGGGGTAGCTCTGGAAACACCATATATTTT
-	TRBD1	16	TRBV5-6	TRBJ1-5	CASSYTGAGGNQPQHF	TGTGCCAGCAGCTATACAGGGGCGGGCGGCAATCAGCCCCAGCATTTT
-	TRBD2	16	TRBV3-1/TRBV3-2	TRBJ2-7	CASSPPVAGGIDEQYF	TGTGCCAGCAGCCCACCAGTAGCGGGGGGGATCGACGAGCAGTACTTC
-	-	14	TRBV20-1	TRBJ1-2	CSASTGDHNYGYTF	TGCAGTGCTAGTACAGGAGACCATAACTATGGCTACACCTTC
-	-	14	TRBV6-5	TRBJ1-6	CASSYGDFGSPLHF	TGTGCCAGCAGTTACGGCGACTTCGGTTCACCCCTCCACTTT
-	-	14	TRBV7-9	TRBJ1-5	CASSLGGGSQPQHF	TGTGCCAGCAGCTTAGGGGGGGGAAGTCAGCCCCAGCATTTT
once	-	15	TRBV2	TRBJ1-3	CASSVSRGSGNTIYF	TGTGCCAGCAGTGTGTCCAGGGGCTCTGGAAACACCATATATTTT
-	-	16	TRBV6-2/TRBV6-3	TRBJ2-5	CASSYSGPSGKETQYF	TGTGCCAGCAGTTACTCGGGCCCCTCCGGGAAAGAGACCCAGTACTTC
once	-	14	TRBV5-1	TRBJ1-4	CASSLYGIGEKLFF	TGCGCCAGCAGCTTGTACGGGATCGGTGAAAAACTGTTTTTT
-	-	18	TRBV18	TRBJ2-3	CATHYVRTGSPLGDTQYF	TGTGCCACCCATTACGTGCGGACGGGGTCTCCTCTGGGAGATACGCAGTATTTT
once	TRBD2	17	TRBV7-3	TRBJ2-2	CASSLTLGTSGTGELFF	TGTGCCAGCAGCTTAACGTTGGGGACTAGCGGCACCGGGGAGCTGTTTTTT
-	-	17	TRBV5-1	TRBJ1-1	CASSLSGLTPMNTEAFF	TGCGCCAGCAGCTTGTCGGGACTTACTCCCATGAACACTGAAGCTTTCTTT
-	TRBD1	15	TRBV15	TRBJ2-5	CATSRGTGGSETQYF	TGTGCCACCAGCAGAGGGACAGGGGGCTCGGAGACCCAGTACTTC
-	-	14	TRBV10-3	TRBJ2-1	CAITGDSSYNEQFF	TGTGCCATCACGGGGGACTCCTCCTACAATGAGCAGTTCTTC
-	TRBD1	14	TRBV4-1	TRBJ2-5	CASSQTTGWETQYF	TGCGCCAGCAGCCAAACGACAGGGTGGGAGACCCAGTACTTC
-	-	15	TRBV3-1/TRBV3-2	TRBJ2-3	CASSQAGTSTDTQYF	TGTGCCAGCAGCCAAGCCGGGACTAGCACAGATACGCAGTATTTT
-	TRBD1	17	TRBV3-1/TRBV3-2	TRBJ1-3	CASSRERTGGAGNTIYF	TGTGCCAGCAGCCGAGAAAGGACAGGGGGAGCTGGAAACACCATATATTTT
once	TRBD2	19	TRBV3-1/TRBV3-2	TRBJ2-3	CASSHQGTSGGASTDTQYF	TGTGCCAGCAGCCACCAAGGGACTAGCGGGGGCGCAAGCACAGATACGCAGTATTTT
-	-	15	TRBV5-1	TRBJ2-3	CASSLEPTSTDTQYF	TGCGCCAGCAGCTTAGAGCCAACTAGCACAGATACGCAGTATTTT
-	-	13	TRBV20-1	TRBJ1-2	CSASIGGGYGYTF	TGCAGTGCTAGTATCGGGGGAGGTTATGGCTACACCTTC
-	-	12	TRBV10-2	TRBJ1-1	CATAGGDTEAFF	TGCGCCACTGCGGGGGGAGACACTGAAGCTTTCTTT
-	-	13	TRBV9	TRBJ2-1	CASSVVVDNEQFF	TGTGCCAGCAGCGTAGTTGTAGATAATGAGCAGTTCTTC
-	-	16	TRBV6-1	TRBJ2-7	CASSEANPRYVYEQYF	TGTGCCAGCAGTGAAGCAAATCCTCGGTATGTCTACGAGCAGTACTTC
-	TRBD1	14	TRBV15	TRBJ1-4	CATSLGTGNEKLFF	TGTGCCACCAGCTTAGGGACAGGGAATGAAAAACTGTTTTTT
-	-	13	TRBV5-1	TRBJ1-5	CASSQGSNQPQHF	TGCGCCAGCAGCCAGGGCAGCAATCAGCCCCAGCATTTT
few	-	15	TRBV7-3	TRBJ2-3	CASSPARPGADTQYF	TGTGCCAGCAGCCCCGCACGGCCGGGGGCAGATACGCAGTATTTT
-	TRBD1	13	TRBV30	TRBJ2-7	CAWSRTGSYEQYF	TGTGCCTGGAGTAGGACAGGGTCCTACGAGCAGTACTTC
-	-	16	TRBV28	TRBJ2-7	CASSSPGLFPPYEQYF	TGTGCCAGCAGTTCCCCAGGACTTTTCCCCCCCTACGAGCAGTACTTC
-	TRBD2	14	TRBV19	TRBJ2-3	CASKRELGTDTQYF	TGTGCCAGTAAGCGGGAGTTAGGCACAGATACGCAGTATTTT
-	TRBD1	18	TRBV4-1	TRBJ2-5	CASSQSSGTGNTQETQYF	TGCGCCAGCAGCCAATCATCGGGGACAGGGAACACACAAGAGACCCAGTACTTC
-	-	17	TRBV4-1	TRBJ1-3	CASSQDQDSYSGNTIYF	TGCGCCAGCAGCCAAGACCAGGACAGTTACTCTGGAAACACCATATATTTT
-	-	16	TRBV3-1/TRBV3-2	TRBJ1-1	CASSLTRGAPRAEAFF	TGTGCCAGCAGCCTGACACGGGGGGCCCCCAGGGCTGAAGCTTTCTTT
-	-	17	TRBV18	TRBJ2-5	CASSPIGKGGGRETQYF	TGTGCCAGCTCACCAATTGGAAAAGGCGGGGGCCGGGAGACCCAGTACTTC
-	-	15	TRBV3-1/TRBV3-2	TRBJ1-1	CASSQWSGSNTEAFF	TGTGCCAGCAGCCAATGGTCAGGCTCGAACACTGAAGCTTTCTTT
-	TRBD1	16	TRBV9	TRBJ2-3	CASSKTGTGSTDTQYF	TGTGCCAGCAGTAAAACCGGGACAGGTAGCACAGATACGCAGTATTTT
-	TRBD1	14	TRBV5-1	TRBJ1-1	CASSLRTGSTEAFF	TGCGCCAGCAGCTTGAGGACAGGGTCCACTGAAGCTTTCTTT
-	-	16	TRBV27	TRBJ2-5	CASSLRSPSLVETQYF	TGTGCCAGCAGTCTCCGCTCCCCTAGCTTGGTAGAGACCCAGTACTTC
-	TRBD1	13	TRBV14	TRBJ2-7	CASSRDRDYEQYF	TGTGCCAGCAGTCGGGACAGGGACTACGAGCAGTACTTC
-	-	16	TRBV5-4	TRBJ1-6	CASSPGQTLVNSPLHF	TGTGCCAGCAGCCCCGGACAGACGCTGGTAAATTCACCCCTCCACTTT
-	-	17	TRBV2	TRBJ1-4	CASRSAPTGTSEEKLFF	TGTGCCAGCAGATCAGCCCCCACCGGGACATCGGAAGAAAAACTGTTTTTT